The 5 T cell receptor beta chains given below trace back to one sample, sequenced in a study of cytomegalovirus exposure and HLA in healthy donors. PCR was performed using 60 Vbeta and 13 Jbeta primers. Measured with immunoSEQ multiplex PCR; TCRdb has only the in-frame clones, and not every one. This table has about 170,000 clones, under 90% appearing once. Sequenced: PBMCs. These receptors were taken from a male donor in good health and CMV-seronegative.

The CDR3 bases are TGTGCCGCCTTCGGCAGGGGTTTTACTAACTATGGCTACACCTTC. Its protein is CAAFGRGFTNYGYTF. The chain combines TRBV25-1 with TRBJ1-2; D is possibly TRBD1 (6 bases). This CDR3 has 15 amino acids. The ends were cut back, 11 bases at V and 0 bases at J, with 19 bases in the middle. Germline V lookup: CDR1 MGHDK, CDR2 SYGVNS.

The chain combines TRBV9 with TRBJ2-7, with a tentative D call TRBD1 (7 bases). This CDR3 is 13 amino acids long. The germline V and J ends were trimmed by 3 bases and 7 bases, with 14 bases remaining between them. Germline V lookup: CDR1 SGDLS, CDR2 YYNGEE. The CDR3 bases are TGTGCCAGCAGCGCCACAGGGGCGGGGGAGCAGTACTTC. This gives the protein CASSATGAGEQYF.

The V and J genes are TRBV15 and TRBJ1-5; TRBD1 might be the D (5 bases). Germline CDR1 LNHNV, CDR2 YYDKDF (reference sequence). The CDR3 is made up of 17 amino acids. V dropped 1 base and J dropped 0 bases, with 13 bases sitting between them. CDR3 in DNA: TGTGCCACCAGCAGAGGAAGGGGCCCCCTTAGCAATCAGCCCCAGCATTTT. As protein: CATSRGRGPLSNQPQHF.

This chain joins TRBV7-9 and TRBJ1-3; a possible D gene is TRBD1 (6 bases). Trimming cost V 5 bases and J 2 bases, with 19 bases left between them. The CDR3 is 17 residues long. Germline V gene sequence: CDR1 SEHNR, CDR2 FQNEAQ (reference sequence). CDR3 amino acids: CASSQTRTDWTGNTIYF. The CDR3, as DNA: TGTGCCAGCAGCCAAACTCGGACAGACTGGACTGGAAACACCATATATTTT. Looking up the rest from reference TRBV7-9 and TRBJ1-3 gives the full variable domain: DTGVSQNPRHKITKRGQNVTFRCDPISEHNRLYWYRQTLGQGPEFLTYFQNEAQLEKSRLLSDRFSAERPKGSFSTLEIQRTEQGDSAMYLCASSQTRTDWTGNTIYFGEGSWLTVV.

This rearrangement joins TRBV19 to TRBJ1-1; D is ambiguous. V was trimmed by 0 bases and J by 1 base, leaving 3 bases between them. Germline V lookup: CDR1 LNHDA, CDR2 SQIVND (reference sequence). There are 13 residues in the CDR3. The CDR3 DNA is TGTGCCAGTAGTATAGATCGGAACACTGAAGCTTTCTTT. Protein: CASSIDRNTEAFF. Based on the CDR3 plus reference TRBV19 and TRBJ1-1, the full variable domain is DGGITQSPKYLFRKEGQNVTLSCEQNLNHDAMYWYRQDPGQGLRLIYYSQIVNDFQKGDIAEGYSVSREKKESFPLTVTSAQKNPTAFYLCASSIDRNTEAFFGQGTRLTVV.